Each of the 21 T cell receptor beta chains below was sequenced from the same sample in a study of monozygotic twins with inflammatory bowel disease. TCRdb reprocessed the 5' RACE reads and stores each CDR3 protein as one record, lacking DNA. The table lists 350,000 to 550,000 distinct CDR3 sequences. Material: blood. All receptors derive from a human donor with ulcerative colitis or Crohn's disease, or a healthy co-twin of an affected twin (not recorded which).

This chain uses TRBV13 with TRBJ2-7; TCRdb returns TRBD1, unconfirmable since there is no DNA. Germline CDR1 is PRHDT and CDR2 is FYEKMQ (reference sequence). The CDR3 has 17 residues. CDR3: CASSQSGTVRSSYEQYF.

This CDR3 reads CASSYNRGGYGYTF. The chain carries TRBV11-2 and TRBJ1-2; TCRdb's D call, TRBD1, is unchecked because there is no DNA. This CDR3 is 14 amino acids long. Germline CDR1 is SGHAT and CDR2 is FQNNGV.

CDR3 amino acids: CASRLDVEKLFF. This chain connects TRBV7-9 to TRBJ1-4. The CDR3 runs to 12 residues. Germline V gene data show CDR1 as SEHNR and CDR2 as FQNEAQ (reference sequence).

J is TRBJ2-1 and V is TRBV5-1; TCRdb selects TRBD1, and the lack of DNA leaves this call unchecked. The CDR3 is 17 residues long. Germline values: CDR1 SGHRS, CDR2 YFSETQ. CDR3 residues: CASSPRVQQGAYNEQFF.

The chain's CDR3 is CASSNTGTGGSYEQYF. This chain connects TRBV13 to TRBJ2-7; TCRdb's D call of TRBD1 is untestable without DNA. CDR1 is PRHDT, CDR2 FYEKMQ, per germline (reference sequence). The CDR3 covers 16 residues.

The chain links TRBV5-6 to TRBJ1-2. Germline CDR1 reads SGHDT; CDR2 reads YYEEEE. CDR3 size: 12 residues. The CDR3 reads CASSLATSGYTF. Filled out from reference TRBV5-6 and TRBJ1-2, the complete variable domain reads DAGVTQSPTHLIKTRGQQVTLRCSPKSGHDTVSWYQQALGQGPQFIFQYYEEEERQRGNFPDRFSGHQFPNYSSELNVNALLLGDSALYLCASSLATSGYTFGSGTRLTVV.

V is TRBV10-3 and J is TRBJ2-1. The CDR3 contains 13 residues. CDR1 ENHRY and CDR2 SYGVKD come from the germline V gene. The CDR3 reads CAITAASYNEQFF.

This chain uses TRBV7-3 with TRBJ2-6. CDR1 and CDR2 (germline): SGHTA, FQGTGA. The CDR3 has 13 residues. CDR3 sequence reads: CASSSIGANVLTF.

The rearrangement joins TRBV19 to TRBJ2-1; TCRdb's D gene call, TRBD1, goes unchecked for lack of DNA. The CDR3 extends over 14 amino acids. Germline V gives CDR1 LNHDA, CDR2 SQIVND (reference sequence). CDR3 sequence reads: CASSIGPIRGEQFF.

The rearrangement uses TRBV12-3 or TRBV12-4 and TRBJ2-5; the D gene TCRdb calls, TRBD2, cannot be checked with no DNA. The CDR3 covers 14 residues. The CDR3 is CASSFSGARETQYF.

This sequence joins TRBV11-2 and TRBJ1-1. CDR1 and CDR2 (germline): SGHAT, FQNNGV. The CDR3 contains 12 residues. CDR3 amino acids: CASSLGGSMAFF.

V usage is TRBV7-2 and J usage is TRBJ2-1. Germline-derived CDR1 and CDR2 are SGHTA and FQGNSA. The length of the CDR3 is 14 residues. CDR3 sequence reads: CASSPPIGKNEQFF.

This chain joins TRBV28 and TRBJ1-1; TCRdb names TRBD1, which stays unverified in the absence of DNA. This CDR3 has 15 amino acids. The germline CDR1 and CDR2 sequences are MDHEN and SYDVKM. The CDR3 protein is CASSSPGQENTEAFF.

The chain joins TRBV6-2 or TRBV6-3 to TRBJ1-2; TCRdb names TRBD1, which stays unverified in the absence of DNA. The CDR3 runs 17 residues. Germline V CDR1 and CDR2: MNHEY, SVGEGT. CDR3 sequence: CASSYSDRPYQDHGYTF.

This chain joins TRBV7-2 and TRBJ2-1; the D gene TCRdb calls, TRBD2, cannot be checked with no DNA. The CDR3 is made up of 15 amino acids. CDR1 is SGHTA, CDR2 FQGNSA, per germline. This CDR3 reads CASTTSRTSRNEQFF.

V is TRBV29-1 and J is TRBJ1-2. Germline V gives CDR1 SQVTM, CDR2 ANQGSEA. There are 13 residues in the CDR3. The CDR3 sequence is CSVERRAGYGYTF.

CDR3 protein: CASSLGLQSGAANEQFF. The chain employs TRBV5-1 and TRBJ2-1; TCRdb's assignment of TRBD1 cannot be checked, as there is no DNA. CDR1 is SGHRS and CDR2 is YFSETQ in the germline V gene. This CDR3 comprises 17 residues.

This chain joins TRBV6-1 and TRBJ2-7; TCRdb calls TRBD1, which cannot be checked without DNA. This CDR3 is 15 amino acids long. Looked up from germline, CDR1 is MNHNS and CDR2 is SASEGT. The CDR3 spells CASSEIVTGAYEQYF.

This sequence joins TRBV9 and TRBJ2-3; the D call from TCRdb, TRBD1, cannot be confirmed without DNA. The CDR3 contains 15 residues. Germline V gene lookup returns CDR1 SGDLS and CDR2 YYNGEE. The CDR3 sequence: CASSVQTGPMDTQYF.

This chain's CDR3 is CANGQEGSKTQYF. J is TRBJ2-5 and V is TRBV10-3; TCRdb's assignment of TRBD1 cannot be checked, as there is no DNA. CDR1 and CDR2 (germline): ENHRY, SYGVKD. The CDR3 is 13 residues long.

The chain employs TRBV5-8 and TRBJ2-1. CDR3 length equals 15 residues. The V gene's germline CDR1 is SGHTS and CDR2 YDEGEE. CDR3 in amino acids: CASALGQEYYNEQFF.